This T cell receptor (beta chain) was captured in a study of cytomegalovirus exposure and HLA in healthy donors. General study findings and limits: Using a false discovery rate of 0.05, a later analysis showed that 16,951 TCR beta sequences were associated with HLA alleles. Rare TCR sequences predominated, though certain public TCRs were found in many donors. Prior analysis indicated that the majority of TCR beta V segments exhibited productivity approximately 87% or approximately 30% of the time. In a later analysis, TCR association rates varied by HLA locus: DRB1 most, HLA-C fewest.

CDR3 size: 15 residues. From germline, CDR1 is SGHTA and CDR2 FQGNSA. Germline trimming cut 3 bases from V and 3 bases from J; bases unmatched to any gene: 5. PCR was performed using 60 Vbeta and 13 Jbeta primers. The method was immunoSEQ multiplex PCR; TCRdb's version includes in-frame clones alone and lacks a portion of them. The table lists fewer than 200,000 clones, approximately 82% of them singletons. As concerns this clone: As yet, its antigen is unknown.

The chain recombines TRBV7-2 with TRBJ2-3, with 8 nucleotides matching TRBD1. This sequence was found in a male donor in good health and CMV-seronegative. The sequenced material came from PBMCs. The CDR3 sequence: CASSLTGVGTDTQYF. The CDR3 nucleotides are TGTGCCAGCAGCTTGACAGGGGTTGGGACAGATACGCAGTATTTT.